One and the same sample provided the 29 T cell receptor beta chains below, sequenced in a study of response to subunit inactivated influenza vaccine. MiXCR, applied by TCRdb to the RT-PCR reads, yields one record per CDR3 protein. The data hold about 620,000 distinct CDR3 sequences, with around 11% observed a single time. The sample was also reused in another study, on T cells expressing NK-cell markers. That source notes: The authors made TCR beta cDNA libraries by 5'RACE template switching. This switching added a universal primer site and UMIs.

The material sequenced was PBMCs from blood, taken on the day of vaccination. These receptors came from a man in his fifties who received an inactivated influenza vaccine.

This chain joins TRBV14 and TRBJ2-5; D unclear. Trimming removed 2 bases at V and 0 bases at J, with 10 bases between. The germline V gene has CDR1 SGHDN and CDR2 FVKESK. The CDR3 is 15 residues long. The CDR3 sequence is CASSQMPGYQETQYF. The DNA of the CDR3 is TGTGCCAGCAGCCAAATGCCCGGTTACCAAGAGACCCAGTACTTC.

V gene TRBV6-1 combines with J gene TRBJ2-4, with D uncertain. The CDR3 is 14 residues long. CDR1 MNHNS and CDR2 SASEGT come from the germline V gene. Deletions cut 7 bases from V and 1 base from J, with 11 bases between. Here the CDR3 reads CASNPRNAKNIQYF. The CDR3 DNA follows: TGTGCCAGCAACCCCCGGAACGCCAAAAACATTCAGTACTTC.

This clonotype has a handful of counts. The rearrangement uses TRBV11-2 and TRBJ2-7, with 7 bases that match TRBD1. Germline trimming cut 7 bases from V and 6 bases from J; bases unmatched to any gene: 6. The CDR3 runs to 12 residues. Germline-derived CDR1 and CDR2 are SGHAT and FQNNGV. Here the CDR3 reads CASTATGPEQYF. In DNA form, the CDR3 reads TGTGCCAGCACCGCGACAGGGCCCGAGCAGTACTTC.

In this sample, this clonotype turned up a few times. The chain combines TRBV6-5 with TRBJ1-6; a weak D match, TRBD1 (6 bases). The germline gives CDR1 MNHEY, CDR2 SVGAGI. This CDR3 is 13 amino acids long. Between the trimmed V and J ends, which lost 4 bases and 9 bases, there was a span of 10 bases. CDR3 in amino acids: CASSLGATSPLHF. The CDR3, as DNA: TGTGCCAGCAGTTTGGGGGCTACTTCACCCCTCCACTTT.

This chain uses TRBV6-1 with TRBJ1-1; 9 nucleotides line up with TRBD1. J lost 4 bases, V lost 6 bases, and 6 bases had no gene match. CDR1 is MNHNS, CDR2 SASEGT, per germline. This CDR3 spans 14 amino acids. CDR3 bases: TGTGCCAGCAGACCAGGGACAGGGATCACTGAAGCTTTCTTT. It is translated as CASRPGTGITEAFF.

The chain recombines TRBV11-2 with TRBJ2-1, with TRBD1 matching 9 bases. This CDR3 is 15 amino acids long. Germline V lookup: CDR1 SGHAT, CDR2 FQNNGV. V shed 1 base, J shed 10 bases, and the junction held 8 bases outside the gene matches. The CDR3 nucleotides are TGTGCCAGCAGCTTAGTAGAACAGGGGGCAAGAGAGCAGTTCTTC. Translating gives CASSLVEQGAREQFF.

CDR3 in amino acids: CASSFKGLIGETQYF. CDR3 nucleotide sequence: TGTGCCAGCAGCTTTAAAGGACTCATCGGAGAGACCCAGTACTTC. V gene TRBV7-2 combines with J gene TRBJ2-5; possibly TRBD2 for D (5 bases). The CDR3 runs 15 residues. Deletions cut 3 bases from V and 4 bases from J, with 15 bases between. Germline V gene lookup returns CDR1 SGHTA and CDR2 FQGNSA.

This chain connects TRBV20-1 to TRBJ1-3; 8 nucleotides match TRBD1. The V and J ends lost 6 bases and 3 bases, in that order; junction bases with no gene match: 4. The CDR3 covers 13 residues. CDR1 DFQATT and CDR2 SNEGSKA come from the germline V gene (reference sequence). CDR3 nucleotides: TGCAGTGCAAGACAGGGGTATGGAAACACCATATATTTT. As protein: CSARQGYGNTIYF.

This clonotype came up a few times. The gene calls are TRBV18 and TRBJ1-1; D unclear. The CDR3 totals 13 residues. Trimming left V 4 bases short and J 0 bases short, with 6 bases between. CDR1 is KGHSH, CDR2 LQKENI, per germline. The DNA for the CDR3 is TGTGCCAGCTCACAGGATATGAACACTGAAGCTTTCTTT. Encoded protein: CASSQDMNTEAFF.

CDR3 loop: CASSFGVGGTEAFF. In nucleotides, the CDR3 is TGTGCCAGCAGTTTCGGGGTGGGAGGGACTGAAGCTTTCTTT. This chain connects TRBV27 to TRBJ1-1; no clear D. V lost 3 bases, J lost 5 bases, and 13 bases lay in between. Looked up from germline, CDR1 is MNHEY and CDR2 is SMNVEV (reference sequence). This CDR3 spans 14 amino acids.

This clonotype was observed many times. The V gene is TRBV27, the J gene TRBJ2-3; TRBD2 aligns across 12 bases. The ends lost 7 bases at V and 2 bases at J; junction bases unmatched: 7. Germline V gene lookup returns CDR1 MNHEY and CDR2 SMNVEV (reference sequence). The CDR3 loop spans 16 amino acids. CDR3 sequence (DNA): TGTGCCAGCACCCCTGGACTAGCGGGAATCACAGATACGCAGTATTTT. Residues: CASTPGLAGITDTQYF.

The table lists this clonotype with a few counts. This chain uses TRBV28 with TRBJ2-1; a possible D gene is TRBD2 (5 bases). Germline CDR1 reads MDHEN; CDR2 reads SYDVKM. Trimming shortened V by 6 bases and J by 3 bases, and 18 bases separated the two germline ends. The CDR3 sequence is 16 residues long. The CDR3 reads CASSPLWSGDYNEQFF. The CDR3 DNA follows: TGTGCCAGCAGCCCCCTCTGGAGCGGTGACTACAATGAGCAGTTCTTC. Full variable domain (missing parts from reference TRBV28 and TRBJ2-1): DVKVTQSSRYLVKRTGEKVFLECVQDMDHENMFWYRQDPGLGLRLIYFSYDVKMKEKGDIPEGYSVSREKKERFSLILESASTNQTSMYLCASSPLWSGDYNEQFFGPGTRLTVL.

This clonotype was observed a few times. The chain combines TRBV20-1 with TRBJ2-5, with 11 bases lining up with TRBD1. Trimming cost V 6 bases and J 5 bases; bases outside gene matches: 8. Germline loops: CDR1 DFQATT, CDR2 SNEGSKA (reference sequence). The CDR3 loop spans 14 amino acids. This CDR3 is CSAPRTGGTETQYF. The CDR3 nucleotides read TGCAGTGCCCCTCGGACAGGGGGCACGGAGACCCAGTACTTC.

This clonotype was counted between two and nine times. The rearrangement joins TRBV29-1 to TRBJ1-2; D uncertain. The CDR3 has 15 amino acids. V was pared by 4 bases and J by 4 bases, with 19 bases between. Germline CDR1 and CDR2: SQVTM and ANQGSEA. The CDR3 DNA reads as TGCAGCGTTGCCCCAACCGGGGTTGGGAGCTATGGCTACACCTTC. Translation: CSVAPTGVGSYGYTF.

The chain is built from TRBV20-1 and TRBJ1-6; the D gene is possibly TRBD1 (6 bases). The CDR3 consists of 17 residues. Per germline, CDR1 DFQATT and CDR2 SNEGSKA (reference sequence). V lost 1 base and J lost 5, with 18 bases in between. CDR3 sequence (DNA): TGCAGTGCTAGAGGCTTGAGACAGGTCTCAAATAATTCACCCCTCCACTTT. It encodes CSARGLRQVSNNSPLHF.

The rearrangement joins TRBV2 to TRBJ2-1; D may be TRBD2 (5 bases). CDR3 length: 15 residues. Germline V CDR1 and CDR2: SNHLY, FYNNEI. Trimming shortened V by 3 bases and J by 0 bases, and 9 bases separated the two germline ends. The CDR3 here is CASSDFRGSYNEQFF. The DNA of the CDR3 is TGTGCCAGCAGTGATTTCCGGGGCTCCTACAATGAGCAGTTCTTC.

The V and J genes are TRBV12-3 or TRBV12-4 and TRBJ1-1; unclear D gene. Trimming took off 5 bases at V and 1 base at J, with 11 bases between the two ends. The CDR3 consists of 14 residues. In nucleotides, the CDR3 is TGTGCCAGCAGTACAACGGGTGGGAACACTGAAGCTTTCTTT. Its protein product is CASSTTGGNTEAFF.

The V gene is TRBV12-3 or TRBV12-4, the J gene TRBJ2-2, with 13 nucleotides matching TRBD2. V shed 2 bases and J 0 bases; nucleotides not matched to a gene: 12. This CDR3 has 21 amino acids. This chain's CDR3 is CASSLPPLLAGGYANTGELFF. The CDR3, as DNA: TGTGCCAGCAGTTTACCACCTTTACTAGCGGGAGGGTACGCGAACACCGGGGAGCTGTTTTTT.

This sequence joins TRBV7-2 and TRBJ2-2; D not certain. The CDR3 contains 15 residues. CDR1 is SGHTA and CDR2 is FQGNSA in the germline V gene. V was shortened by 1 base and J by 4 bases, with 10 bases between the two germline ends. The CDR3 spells CASSLDWGSTGELFF. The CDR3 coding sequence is TGTGCCAGCAGCTTAGATTGGGGAAGCACCGGGGAGCTGTTTTTT.

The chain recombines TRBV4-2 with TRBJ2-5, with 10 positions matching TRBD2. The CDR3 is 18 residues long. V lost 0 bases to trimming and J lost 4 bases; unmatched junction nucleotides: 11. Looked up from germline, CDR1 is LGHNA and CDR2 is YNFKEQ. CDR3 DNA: TGTGCCAGCAGCCAAGAGTGGAGCCTAGCGGGGGTTGGAGAGACCCAGTACTTC. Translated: CASSQEWSLAGVGETQYF.

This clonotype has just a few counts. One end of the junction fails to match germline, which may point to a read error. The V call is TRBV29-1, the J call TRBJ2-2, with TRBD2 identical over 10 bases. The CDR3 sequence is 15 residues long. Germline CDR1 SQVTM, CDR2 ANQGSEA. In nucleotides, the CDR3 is TGCAGTGTTGGGCTCTCTAGCGGGAGTTTCGGGGAGCTGTTTTTT. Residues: CSVGLSSGSFGELFF.

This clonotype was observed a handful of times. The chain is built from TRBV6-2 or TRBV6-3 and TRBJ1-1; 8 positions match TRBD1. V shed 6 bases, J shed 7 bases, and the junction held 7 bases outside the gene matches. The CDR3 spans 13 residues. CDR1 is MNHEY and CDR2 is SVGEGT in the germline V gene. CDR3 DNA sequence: TGTGCCAGCAGCTACGTGGACAGGGTTGAAGCTTTCTTT. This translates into CASSYVDRVEAFF.

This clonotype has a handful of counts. The CDR3 spells CASTAGKNFPLHF. CDR3 sequence (DNA): TGTGCCAGCACCGCCGGGAAAAACTTCCCCCTCCACTTT. The rearrangement joins TRBV28 to TRBJ1-6; no definite D call. Germline assignment: CDR1 MDHEN and CDR2 SYDVKM. CDR3 size: 13 residues. Trimming cost V 7 bases and J 13 bases, with 17 bases left between them.

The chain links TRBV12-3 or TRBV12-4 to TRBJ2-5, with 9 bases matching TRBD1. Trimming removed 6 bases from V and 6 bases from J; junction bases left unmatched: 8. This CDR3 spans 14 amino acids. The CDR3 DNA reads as TGTGCCAGCAGGGGGACAGGGTTGGAGCAGACCCAGTACTTC. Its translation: CASRGTGLEQTQYF.

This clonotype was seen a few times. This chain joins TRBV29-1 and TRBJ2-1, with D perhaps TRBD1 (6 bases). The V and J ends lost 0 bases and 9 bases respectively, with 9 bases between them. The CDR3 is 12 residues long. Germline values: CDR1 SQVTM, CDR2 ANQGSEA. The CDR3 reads CSVEETRGEQFF. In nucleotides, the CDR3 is TGCAGCGTTGAAGAGACCAGGGGTGAGCAGTTCTTC.

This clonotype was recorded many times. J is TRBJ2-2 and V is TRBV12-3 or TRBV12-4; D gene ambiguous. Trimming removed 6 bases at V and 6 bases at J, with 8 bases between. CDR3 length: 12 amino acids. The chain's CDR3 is CASSSLAGELFF. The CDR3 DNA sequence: TGTGCCAGCAGCTCCCTAGCCGGGGAGCTGTTTTTT.

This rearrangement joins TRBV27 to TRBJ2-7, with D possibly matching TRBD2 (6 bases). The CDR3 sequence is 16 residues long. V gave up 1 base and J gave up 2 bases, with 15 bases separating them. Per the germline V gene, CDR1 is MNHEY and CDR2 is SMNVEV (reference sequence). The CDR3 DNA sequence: TGTGCCAGCAGTTTATTCGGAGGGTTGGGGGCCTACGAGCAGTACTTC. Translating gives CASSLFGGLGAYEQYF.

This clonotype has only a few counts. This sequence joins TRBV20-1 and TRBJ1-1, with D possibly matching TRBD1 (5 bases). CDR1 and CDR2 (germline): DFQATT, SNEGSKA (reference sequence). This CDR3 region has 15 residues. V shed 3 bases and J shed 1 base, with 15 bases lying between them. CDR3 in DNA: TGCAGTGCTAGCAGGGTCGGGGGTCGGAACACTGAAGCTTTCTTT. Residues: CSASRVGGRNTEAFF.

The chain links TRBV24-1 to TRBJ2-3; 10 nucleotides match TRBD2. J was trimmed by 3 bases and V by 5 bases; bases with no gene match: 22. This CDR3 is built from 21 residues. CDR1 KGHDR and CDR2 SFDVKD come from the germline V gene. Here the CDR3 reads CATSGGQPTAAGGPKTDTQYF. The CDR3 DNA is TGTGCCACCAGTGGTGGACAGCCGACGGCAGCGGGAGGGCCGAAAACAGATACGCAGTATTTT.